Listed below are T cell receptor beta chains from one sample, sequenced in a study of monozygotic twins with inflammatory bowel disease. TCRdb derives one entry per CDR3 protein from the 5' RACE reads, leaving out DNA. The table gives 95,000 to 110,000 distinct CDR3 sequences; the top ten clones make up about 2% of it. The sequencing input was blood. The source is a human donor with ulcerative colitis or Crohn's disease, or a healthy co-twin of an affected twin (not recorded which). Both conserved end residues are part of each CDR3.

j_gene | len | v_gene | CDR3aa
TRBJ1-1 | 15 | TRBV15 | CATSRKRDKNTEAFF
TRBJ1-3 | 14 | TRBV5-1 | CASSRTGSGNTIYF
TRBJ2-3 | 13 | TRBV7-2 | CASSPTRTDTQYF
TRBJ2-1 | 16 | TRBV28 | CASISGSGGRGGEQFF
TRBJ1-6 | 13 | TRBV7-2 | CASGQGYNSPLHF
TRBJ1-1 | 15 | TRBV20-1 | CSVDRGKVMNTEAFF
TRBJ1-2 | 14 | TRBV9 | CASSVEQGWYGYTF
TRBJ1-3 | 12 | TRBV12-3/TRBV12-4 | CASSLNGNTIYF
TRBJ2-5 | 15 | TRBV7-2 | CASSGAGTPQETQYF
TRBJ2-2 | 14 | TRBV5-4 | CASQDLVGTGELFF
TRBJ2-3 | 16 | TRBV18 | CASSPPGGMAADTQYF
TRBJ2-7 | 16 | TRBV5-1 | CASSLGLAVSSYEQYF
TRBJ2-5 | 12 | TRBV5-1 | CASSLQGETQYF
TRBJ1-3 | 14 | TRBV27 | CASRNSGTGNTIYF
TRBJ2-2 | 16 | TRBV7-9 | CASIMRQGDYSGELFF
TRBJ2-1 | 13 | TRBV20-1 | CSAVLAGDNEQFF
TRBJ2-1 | 16 | TRBV7-2 | CASGSGFLRDRTVQFF
TRBJ1-2 | 16 | TRBV4-3 | CASSQDQSQGVFGYTF
TRBJ2-7 | 17 | TRBV7-2 | CASSLSRIARELDEQYF